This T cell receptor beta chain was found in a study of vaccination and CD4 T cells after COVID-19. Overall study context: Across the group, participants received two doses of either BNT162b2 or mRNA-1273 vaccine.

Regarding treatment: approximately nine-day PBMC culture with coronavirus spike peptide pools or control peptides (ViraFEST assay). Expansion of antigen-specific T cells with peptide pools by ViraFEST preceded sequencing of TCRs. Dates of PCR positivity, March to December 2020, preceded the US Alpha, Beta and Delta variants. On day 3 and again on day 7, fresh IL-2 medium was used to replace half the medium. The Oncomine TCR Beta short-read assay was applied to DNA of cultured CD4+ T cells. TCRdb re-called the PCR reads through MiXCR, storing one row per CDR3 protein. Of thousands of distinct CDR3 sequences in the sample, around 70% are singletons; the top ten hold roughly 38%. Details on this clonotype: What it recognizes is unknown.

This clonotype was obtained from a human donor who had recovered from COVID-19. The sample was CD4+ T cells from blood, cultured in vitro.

The CDR3 here is CASSMPRGGRETQYF. The CDR3 nucleotides read TGTGCCAGTAGTATGCCTCGGGGGGGGAGGGAGACCCAGTACTTC. The V gene is TRBV19, the J gene TRBJ2-5; 8 bases agree with TRBD2. Germline CDR1 is LNHDA and CDR2 is SQIVND (reference sequence). Trimming took 3 bases from V and 5 from J; bases not matched to a gene: 8. The CDR3 runs to 15 residues.